These 31 T cell receptor beta chains share one sample of origin, sequenced in a study of human T cells and chemical hapten exposure. Stated time point: patch test 1, 2 weeks after DPC sensitization. Sample treatment: therapeutic diphenylcyclopropenone sensitization with weekly scalp DPC. One entry per CDR3 protein, called by TCRdb with MiXCR from the RACE reads. The sample contains 75,000 to 100,000 distinct CDR3 sequences, around 12% of which appear only once. The starting material was whole blood, obtained in connection with sensitization to the hapten diphenylcyclopropenone (DPC). The receptor source for this set is a woman aged 40 to 49 with alopecia areata. Some clones in this sample may be carry-over from other donors' samples.

The rearrangement uses TRBV6-1 and TRBJ2-3; either TRBD1 or TRBD2 may fit D (5 bases each). Trimming took 5 bases from V and 4 from J, leaving 16 bases between them. The CDR3 spans 15 residues. Per germline, CDR1 MNHNS and CDR2 SASEGT. CDR3 bases: TGTGCCAGCAGTCCCCGGGACGCCAGCGCAGATACGCAGTATTTT. Translation gives CASSPRDASADTQYF.

The chain couples TRBV18 to TRBJ2-1; D might be TRBD1 or TRBD2, each matching 5 bases. V was shortened by 3 bases and J by 5 bases, with 11 bases between the two germline ends. This CDR3 is 14 amino acids long. The germline CDR1 and CDR2 sequences are KGHSH and LQKENI. The CDR3 spells CASSPPGDDNEQFF. DNA of the CDR3: TGTGCCAGCTCACCCCCTGGGGACGACAATGAGCAGTTCTTC.

V usage is TRBV6-1 and J usage is TRBJ2-1; a weak D match, TRBD1 (6 bases). Germline V gives CDR1 MNHNS, CDR2 SASEGT. V was trimmed by 6 bases and J by 7 bases, leaving 13 bases between them. The CDR3 loop spans 13 amino acids. The CDR3 sequence is CASSSGQPNEQFF. In nucleotides, the CDR3 is TGTGCCAGCAGCAGCGGACAGCCTAATGAGCAGTTCTTC.

CDR3 sequence: CASSPTSGRALDTQYF. CDR3 DNA: TGTGCCAGCAGCCCAACTAGCGGGAGGGCCCTAGATACGCAGTATTTT. J is TRBJ2-3 and V is TRBV7-2; TRBD2 matches at 13 bases. The CDR3 loop spans 16 amino acids. V lost 5 bases and J lost 5; bases outside the gene matches: 7. Germline CDR1 is SGHTA and CDR2 is FQGNSA.

The chain is built from TRBV12-3 or TRBV12-4 and TRBJ2-2; 7 bases fit TRBD2. The ends lost 6 bases at V and 3 bases at J; junction bases unmatched: 1. This CDR3 has 13 residues. Here the CDR3 reads CASRTSDTGELFF. In DNA form, the CDR3 reads TGTGCCAGCAGAACTAGCGACACCGGGGAGCTGTTTTTT.

The V call is TRBV7-9, the J call TRBJ1-4, with 7 bases matching TRBD1. The ends lost 4 bases at V and 4 bases at J; junction bases unmatched: 15. Germline loops: CDR1 SEHNR, CDR2 FQNEAQ (reference sequence). The CDR3 loop spans 18 amino acids. The chain's CDR3 is CASSSPRDRELINEKLFF. CDR3 coding DNA: TGTGCCAGCAGCTCCCCCCGGGACAGAGAACTCATTAATGAAAAACTGTTTTTT.

This rearrangement joins TRBV5-4 to TRBJ2-1; 9 bases are a match to TRBD1. Germline V lookup: CDR1 SGHNT, CDR2 YYREEE (reference sequence). J was trimmed by 1 base and V by 4 bases; bases with no gene match: 3. CDR3 length: 15 residues. CDR3 residues: CASSEGTGSYNEQFF. The DNA for the CDR3 is TGTGCCAGCAGCGAAGGGACAGGGTCCTACAATGAGCAGTTCTTC.

The rearrangement links TRBV19 to TRBJ2-2, with D unresolved. The CDR3 length is 14 residues. Germline loops: CDR1 LNHDA, CDR2 SQIVND (reference sequence). Trimming stripped 5 bases from V and 4 bases from J, with 11 bases between. The CDR3 DNA sequence: TGTGCCAGTAGTGGTGGGGTTGGCACCGGGGAGCTGTTTTTT. Translating gives CASSGGVGTGELFF.

The chain uses TRBV6-1 and TRBJ1-1, with TRBD1 as a possible D gene (5 bases). Germline V gene sequence: CDR1 MNHNS, CDR2 SASEGT. This CDR3 is 15 amino acids long. Between the trimmed V and J ends, which lost 2 bases and 1 base, there was a span of 11 bases. The CDR3 sequence: CASSESRGWNTEAFF. The CDR3 region has the DNA TGTGCCAGCAGTGAATCAAGGGGCTGGAACACTGAAGCTTTCTTT.

This clonotype was seen a few times. The V call is TRBV30, the J call TRBJ2-2; 12 nucleotides line up with TRBD1. J lost 7 bases, V lost 5 bases, and 5 bases had no gene match. The CDR3 is 14 residues long. CDR1 is GTSNPN, CDR2 SVGIG, per germline (reference sequence). The CDR3 DNA reads TGTGCCTGGGTGGGGACAGGGGGCCACGGGGAGCTGTTTTTT. It specifies CAWVGTGGHGELFF. Full variable domain (missing parts from reference TRBV30 and TRBJ2-2): SQTIHQWPATLVQPVGSPLSLECTVEGTSNPNLYWYRQAAGRGLQLLFYSVGIGQISSEVPQNLSASRPQDRQFILSSKKLLLSDSGFYLCAWVGTGGHGELFFGEGSRLTVL.

The chain has TRBV12-3 or TRBV12-4 and TRBJ1-6; D not resolved. The V end lost 2 bases, the J end lost 9 bases, and 11 bases lay between the germline ends. The CDR3 runs 14 residues. DNA of the CDR3: TGTGCCAGCAGTTTATCCCGCAGGAGTTCACCCCTCCACTTT. This gives the protein CASSLSRRSSPLHF.

This clonotype showed up many times. The genes are TRBV30 and TRBJ1-1; no definite D call. Germline V lookup: CDR1 GTSNPN, CDR2 SVGIG (reference sequence). V was trimmed by 1 base and J by 5 bases, leaving 8 bases between them. CDR3 length: 12 residues. The CDR3 sequence is CAWSAQLTEAFF. The CDR3 DNA sequence: TGTGCCTGGAGTGCCCAATTGACTGAAGCTTTCTTT.

The sample holds many counts of this clonotype. The V gene is TRBV11-2, the J gene TRBJ1-2; no clear D. The CDR3 sequence is 12 residues long. The germline gives CDR1 SGHAT, CDR2 FQNNGV. V shed 4 bases and J shed 5 bases, with 8 bases lying between them. The CDR3 loop reads CASSSYEYGYTF. The CDR3 DNA reads TGTGCCAGCAGCTCCTACGAGTATGGCTACACCTTC.

This clonotype was counted only a few times. The V gene is TRBV5-1, the J gene TRBJ2-3; perhaps TRBD1 as D (5 bases). The CDR3 sequence is 15 residues long. Trimming pared 1 base from V and 4 bases from J, leaving 13 bases between. CDR1 and CDR2 from the germline V gene are SGHRS and YFSETQ. This CDR3 reads CASSLLGEGPDTQYF. The CDR3 DNA is TGCGCCAGCAGCTTGTTAGGGGAAGGTCCAGATACGCAGTATTTT. Full variable domain (missing parts from reference TRBV5-1 and TRBJ2-3): KAGVTQTPRYLIKTRGQQVTLSCSPISGHRSVSWYQQTPGQGLQFLFEYFSETQRNKGNFPGRFSGRQFSNSRSEMNVSTLELGDSALYLCASSLLGEGPDTQYFGPGTRLTVL.

This clonotype was detected a few times. This sequence joins TRBV20-1 and TRBJ2-1, with 11 bases aligning to TRBD2. J lost 0 bases, V lost 6 bases, and 22 bases had no gene match. This CDR3 comprises 21 residues. The germline CDR1 and CDR2 sequences are DFQATT and SNEGSKA (reference sequence). The CDR3 is CSATQLRGTSGRISSYNEQFF. CDR3 coding DNA: TGCAGTGCCACCCAACTACGCGGGACTAGCGGACGAATTAGCTCCTACAATGAGCAGTTCTTC.

As concerns this clonotype: This may come from a read error, since a much larger clone is one base off. The V gene is TRBV7-2, the J gene TRBJ2-5; 9 positions agree with TRBD2. Germline V CDR1 and CDR2: SGHTA, FQGNSA. V shed 4 bases, J shed 1 base, and the junction held 1 base outside the gene matches. This CDR3 is 14 amino acids long. The CDR3, as DNA: TGTGCCAGCAGCTCGGGACTAGCCCAAGAGACCCAGTACTTC. Translated, it gives CASSSGLAQETQYF.

The genes are TRBV6-2 or TRBV6-3 and TRBJ2-1; no clear D. There are 13 residues in the CDR3. V was shortened by 2 bases and J by 9 bases, with 11 bases between the two germline ends. Germline CDR1 is MNHEY and CDR2 is SVGEGT. CDR3 residues: CASSYTGGTEQFF. CDR3 DNA: TGTGCCAGCAGTTACACCGGCGGTACTGAGCAGTTCTTC.

The gene calls are TRBV24-1 and TRBJ2-7; no reliable D call. Trimming removed 0 bases at V and 4 bases at J, with 3 bases between. CDR3 length equals 12 residues. Germline V gives CDR1 KGHDR, CDR2 SFDVKD. The CDR3, as DNA: TGTGCCACCAGTGATTTGGGGTACGAGCAGTACTTC. This encodes CATSDLGYEQYF.

The gene calls are TRBV6-5 and TRBJ1-6, with TRBD1 as a possible D gene (5 bases). The V and J ends lost 8 bases and 8 bases respectively, with 16 bases between them. Germline assignment: CDR1 MNHEY and CDR2 SVGAGI. The CDR3 runs to 14 residues. The CDR3 region has the DNA TGTGCCAGCGGGTTCTACGTGGGGGATTCACCCCTCCACTTT. Translating it yields CASGFYVGDSPLHF.

V and J are TRBV19 and TRBJ1-5; TRBD1 is a possible D gene (5 bases). V was clipped by 7 bases and J by 2 bases, with 12 bases between them. CDR1 LNHDA and CDR2 SQIVND come from the germline V gene (reference sequence). The CDR3 consists of 14 residues. DNA of the CDR3: TGTGCCAGTAAGTTCCGGGGCGGCAATCAGCCCCAGCATTTT. Amino acids: CASKFRGGNQPQHF.

A few counts support this clonotype. The chain recombines TRBV27 with TRBJ2-7, with 10 bases lining up with TRBD2. CDR1 and CDR2 (germline): MNHEY, SMNVEV (reference sequence). The CDR3 is 15 amino acids. After removal of 4 bases from V and 5 bases from J, the junction contained 8 bases not matched to a gene. DNA for the CDR3: TGTGCCAGCAGTTGGTCTAGCGGGAGTTTCAACGAGCAGTACTTC. Translated: CASSWSSGSFNEQYF.

For this clonotype: The junction differs from germline at one of its ends, possibly a read error. The V gene is TRBV6-2 or TRBV6-3, the J gene TRBJ2-2, with TRBD2 identical over 7 bases. The CDR3 has 15 amino acids. CDR1 MNHEY and CDR2 SVGEGT come from the germline V gene. The CDR3 sequence is CASSYLAGPTGERFF. In DNA form, the CDR3 reads TGTGCCAGCAGTTACTTAGCGGGTCCGACCGGGGAGCGGTTTTTT.

This clonotype came up a few times. This chain connects TRBV20-1 to TRBJ1-5; 9 nucleotides line up with TRBD1. After removal of 1 base from V and 0 bases from J, the junction contained 4 bases not matched to a gene. This CDR3 has 16 residues. From germline, CDR1 is DFQATT and CDR2 SNEGSKA (reference sequence). CDR3 nucleotides: TGCAGTGCTAGAGGGACAGGGGCTTATAGCAATCAGCCCCAGCATTTT. This codes for CSARGTGAYSNQPQHF.

The V gene is TRBV18, the J gene TRBJ2-3, with 7 bases aligning to TRBD1. Germline V CDR1 and CDR2: KGHSH, LQKENI. CDR3 length equals 12 residues. V shed 2 bases, J shed 8 bases, and the junction held 1 base outside the gene matches. The CDR3 sequence is CASSPDRVTQYF. CDR3 DNA: TGTGCCAGCTCACCAGACAGGGTTACGCAGTATTTT.

This clonotype was seen more than once but under ten times. The chain couples TRBV3-1 to TRBJ1-5; D remains ambiguous. CDR1 LGHDT and CDR2 YNNKEL come from the germline V gene (reference sequence). Deletions cut 0 bases from V and 2 bases from J, with 11 bases between. This CDR3 is 16 amino acids long. The CDR3 nucleotides are TGTGCCAGCAGCCAAGATATGGGTACGGGCAATCAGCCCCAGCATTTT. This gives the protein CASSQDMGTGNQPQHF. Full variable domain (outside the CDR3, taken from reference TRBV3-1 and TRBJ1-5): DTAVSQTPKYLVTQMGNDKSIKCEQNLGHDTMYWYKQDSKKFLKIMFSYNNKELIINETVPNRFSPKSPDKAHLNLHINSLELGDSAVYFCASSQDMGTGNQPQHFGDGTRLSIL.

This clonotype was picked up a small number of times. The V and J genes are TRBV11-2 and TRBJ2-2; 7 nucleotides line up with TRBD2. CDR1 is SGHAT, CDR2 FQNNGV, per germline. The CDR3 sequence is 15 residues long. Trimming took 2 bases from V and 5 from J; bases not matched to a gene: 5. CDR3 in DNA: TGTGCCAGCAGCTTAAGGGCTAGCGGAACCGGGGAGCTGTTTTTT. Translated, it gives CASSLRASGTGELFF.

This chain links TRBV18 with TRBJ1-2, with D maybe TRBD1 (5 bases). The CDR3 totals 17 residues. Germline CDR1 is KGHSH and CDR2 is LQKENI. Deletions cut 3 bases from V and 1 base from J, with 18 bases between. CDR3 loop: CASSPEAGRSLNYGYTF. In DNA, the CDR3 is TGTGCCAGCTCACCGGAGGCAGGGCGGTCACTTAACTATGGCTACACCTTC.

The genes are TRBV29-1 and TRBJ1-1, with 7 bases lining up with TRBD1. The CDR3 has 12 residues. V shed 7 bases and J 6 bases; nucleotides not matched to a gene: 8. Germline lookup yields CDR1 SQVTM and CDR2 ANQGSEA. CDR3 nucleotide sequence: TGCAGCGCCTTAGGACAGGAGGCTGAAGCTTTCTTT. This encodes CSALGQEAEAFF.

This clonotype was observed a handful of times. The gene calls are TRBV28 and TRBJ2-4; D may be TRBD2 (5 bases). The CDR3 loop spans 14 amino acids. The germline gives CDR1 MDHEN, CDR2 SYDVKM. Trimming took 8 bases from V and 6 from J, leaving 17 bases between them. The CDR3 loop reads CASERPGNGNIQYF. CDR3 DNA: TGTGCCAGCGAAAGGCCGGGGAATGGAAACATTCAGTACTTC.

This rearrangement joins TRBV2 to TRBJ1-3; 7 bases are shared with TRBD1. Losses at the gene ends were 6 bases for V and 2 bases for J; bases not matched to a gene: 4. In germline, CDR1 is SNHLY, CDR2 FYNNEI. The CDR3 sequence is 14 residues long. The CDR3 DNA follows: TGTGCCAGCAGCGGGGACAGAACTGGAAACACCATATATTTT. Protein product: CASSGDRTGNTIYF.

This clonotype has only a few counts. The chain links TRBV6-2 or TRBV6-3 to TRBJ1-5; D unresolved. The V end was cut by 3 bases, the J end by 3 bases, with 15 bases between. Looked up from germline, CDR1 is MNHEY and CDR2 is SVGEGT. The CDR3 consists of 16 residues. The CDR3 loop is CASSYPQGALNQPQHF. The CDR3 nucleotides read TGTGCCAGCAGTTATCCTCAAGGAGCCCTCAATCAGCCCCAGCATTTT.